This section outlines one TCR beta chain sequence together with its context. Only in-frame clones appear in the TCRdb table, and some are missing; sequencing was by immunoSEQ multiplex PCR. The sample carries fewer than 250,000 clones, more than 70% recorded once. The entry originates in a study of blood T cell repertoires in COVID-19. Study summary: Specimens from acute and convalescent COVID-19 originated in the United States, Italy and Spain.

Germline CDR1 is SGHTA and CDR2 is FQGNSA. The V gene end was trimmed by 4 bases and the J gene end by 1 base; junction bases not matched to a gene: 4. This CDR3 has 15 amino acids. The sequence derives from a man aged 45-60 years with active or convalescent COVID-19. The V call is TRBV7-2, the J call TRBJ2-3; 8 nucleotides match TRBD2. Source material: peripheral blood. The CDR3 DNA reads as TGTGCCAGCAGCTCCGGGGGGGTCGGCACAGATACGCAGTATTTT. Protein sequence: CASSSGGVGTDTQYF.